This T cell receptor (beta chain) was documented in a study of CD8+ T cells in alopecia areata. The CDR3 totals 13 residues. CDR1 is MNHEY, CDR2 SMNVEV, per germline (reference sequence). V lost 4 bases and J lost 7, with 11 bases in between. Documented treatment: oral pan-JAK inhibitor, 5-10 mg twice daily. The sequencing template was cDNA reverse transcribed from extracted RNA. The table came from immunoSEQ multiplex PCR; TCRdb's copy has only in-frame clones and leaves some out. The sample lists 150,000 to 200,000 clones, approximately 52% occurring once. The TCR sequence derives from a human donor with alopecia areata. This material consisted of CD4+ T cells sorted from blood, taken at approximately week 56, from a patient treated with tofacitinib. The V call is TRBV27, the J call TRBJ1-5; a possible D gene is TRBD1 (6 bases). The CDR3 region has the DNA TGTGCCAGCAGTTCACAGGGTCGGCAGCCCCAGCATTTT. Its protein is CASSSQGRQPQHF.